The rows below give T cell receptor beta chains drawn from one sample of a study of blood T cell repertoires in COVID-19. Data came from immunoSEQ multiplex PCR; TCRdb stores just in-frame clones and leaves some out. The sample carries around 200,000 clones, 80% to 90% recorded once. The sample taken for sequencing was PBMCs or T cells enriched from blood (not recorded which). The receptors originated from a woman in her thirties or forties with acute COVID-19. The CDR3 runs from the conserved cysteine through the conserved F or W. Each record gives: clone size, D gene, J gene, V gene, CDR3 protein, CDR3 DNA. D genes are given only for firm matches. Clone size is stated in some rows and not others, as once, few, many or a class when expanded.

- TRBD1 TRBJ1-3 TRBV29-1 CSVRTGGNTIYF TGCAGCGTTCGGACAGGCGGAAACACCATATATTTT
- - TRBJ1-5 TRBV3-1/TRBV3-2 CASSQSGQPQHF TGTGCCAGCAGCCAGAGCGGTCAGCCCCAGCATTTT
- - TRBJ1-1 TRBV9 CASSVVPPSTEAFF TGTGCCAGCAGCGTAGTGCCGCCTAGTACTGAAGCTTTCTTT
- TRBD1 TRBJ1-5 TRBV19 CASRKSGTGSGSNQPQHF TGTGCCAGTCGGAAGTCCGGGACAGGGTCAGGTAGCAATCAGCCCCAGCATTTT
- TRBD1 TRBJ1-4 TRBV18 CASSPSQGDNEKLFF TGTGCCAGCTCACCATCGCAGGGGGATAATGAAAAACTGTTTTTT
- - TRBJ1-2 TRBV30 CAWSESPGRFQVYGYTF TGTGCCTGGAGTGAATCTCCAGGGAGGTTTCAGGTCTATGGCTACACCTTC
- - TRBJ1-1 TRBV18 CASSPGLQNEAFF TGTGCCAGCTCACCAGGGCTGCAGAATGAAGCTTTCTTT
- - TRBJ2-3 TRBV24-1 CATSARWPDMDTQYF TGTGCCACCAGTGCCCGGTGGCCCGACATGGATACGCAGTATTTT
- - TRBJ1-6 TRBV3-1/TRBV3-2 CASSQVQTSYNSPLHF TGTGCCAGCAGCCAAGTGCAGACATCCTATAATTCACCCCTCCACTTT
- TRBD1 TRBJ1-3 TRBV5-1 CASRSGQGVGNTIYF TGCGCCAGCAGGTCGGGACAGGGTGTTGGAAACACCATATATTTT
- TRBD1 TRBJ1-6 TRBV10-3 CASRQGTSYNSPLHF TGTGCCTCCAGACAGGGCACCTCCTATAATTCACCCCTCCACTTT
once TRBD1 TRBJ1-5 TRBV5-5 CASSLRKGQNQPQHF TGTGCCAGCAGCCTCAGAAAGGGACAGAATCAGCCCCAGCATTTT
- - TRBJ2-7 TRBV7-9 CASSLVVGANEQYF TGTGCCAGCAGCCTGGTGGTTGGAGCGAACGAGCAGTACTTC
- TRBD2 TRBJ2-2 TRBV15 CATSRDLREGVTGELFF TGTGCCACCAGCAGAGATCTTCGGGAGGGGGTCACCGGGGAGCTGTTTTTT